The 29 T cell receptor beta chains in this list originate from one sample, sequenced in a study of T-cell memory formation after mild COVID-19 (dated by TCRdb to about 2021). Receptor libraries were prepared by 5' RACE. Sequencing relied on an Illumina NovaSeq 6000. TCRdb trimmed the raw reads at Q25, called clones with MiXCR and kept productive beta chains. All rows with the same CDR3 protein become a single entry with the most common DNA and genes. The sample table shows a few hundred thousand distinct CDR3 sequences, and around an eighth are seen once. In total, the top ten clones hold around 20% of the sample. Sequenced material: PBMCs or a T cell subset sorted from them (not recorded which). Every receptor here comes from a man younger than 30 who had mild COVID-19 (a few samples of this study predate the infection). The sample titles of this study are shuffled in the database, so cell type and time point are left out; the donor was told from shared clones.

A few counts support this clonotype. The gene calls are TRBV9 and TRBJ2-7, with TRBD2 matching over 13 bases. Germline V gene data show CDR1 as SGDLS and CDR2 as YYNGEE. This CDR3 is 18 amino acids long. V shed 6 bases, J shed 1 base, and the junction held 13 bases outside the gene matches. CDR3 region: CASTPTGLAGAFSYEQYF. In nucleotides, the CDR3 is TGTGCCAGCACTCCCACCGGACTAGCGGGGGCCTTTTCCTACGAGCAGTACTTC.

This rearrangement joins TRBV7-2 to TRBJ2-1; D gene unclear. Germline V gene lookup returns CDR1 SGHTA and CDR2 FQGNSA. The V and J ends lost 2 bases and 8 bases respectively, with 10 bases between them. CDR3 size: 13 residues. CDR3 protein: CASSLNRLDEQFF. The CDR3 region has the DNA TGTGCCAGCAGCTTAAACCGTTTGGATGAGCAGTTCTTC.

The chain joins TRBV7-6 to TRBJ1-2, with D possibly TRBD1 on 5 matching bases. The germline CDR1 and CDR2 sequences are SGHVS and FNYEAQ. V was trimmed by 1 base and J by 9 bases, leaving 9 bases between them. CDR3 length: 12 residues. The CDR3 bases are TGTGCCAGCAGCTTAGGGGGGGGAAGCTACACCTTC. Residues: CASSLGGGSYTF.

This clonotype was counted many times. The V gene is TRBV3-1, the J gene TRBJ2-1, with TRBD2 matching 10 bases. There are 16 residues in the CDR3. CDR1 is LGHDT and CDR2 is YNNKEL in the germline V gene (reference sequence). The trim removed 5 bases at V and 4 bases at J, leaving 8 bases unmatched. This CDR3 is CASSSGSGGTYNEQFF. The CDR3 DNA sequence: TGTGCCAGCAGCTCAGGTAGCGGGGGGACTTACAATGAGCAGTTCTTC.

This clonotype was counted between two and nine times. This rearrangement joins TRBV7-9 to TRBJ2-7, with 9 bases aligning to TRBD1. The CDR3 loop spans 15 amino acids. Germline V gene data show CDR1 as SEHNR and CDR2 as FQNEAQ (reference sequence). V was clipped by 5 bases and J by 4 bases; unmatched bases: 9. The CDR3 DNA is TGTGCCAGCAGCCTTAGCACAGGGGGCTTTTACGAGCAGTACTTC. Translating it yields CASSLSTGGFYEQYF.

This clonotype was seen a few times. V gene TRBV20-1 combines with J gene TRBJ2-2; D possibly corresponds to TRBD1 (6 bases). There are 15 residues in the CDR3. Trimming cost V 0 bases and J 7 bases, with 15 bases left between them. Per germline, CDR1 DFQATT and CDR2 SNEGSKA (reference sequence). The CDR3 sequence is CSARDATGSLGELFF. CDR3 nucleotide sequence: TGCAGTGCTAGAGACGCCACAGGGAGTCTCGGGGAGCTGTTTTTT.

This chain uses TRBV7-6 with TRBJ2-1; possibly TRBD1 or TRBD2 for D (5 bases each). The V gene lost 4 bases and the J gene lost 5 bases, with 12 bases spanning the gap. In germline, CDR1 is SGHVS, CDR2 FNYEAQ. The CDR3 loop spans 14 amino acids. CDR3 in DNA: TGTGCCAGCAGCTCCCGGGACCTGAACAATGAGCAGTTCTTC. This sequence encodes CASSSRDLNNEQFF.

The table lists this clonotype with many counts. The chain combines TRBV6-2 or TRBV6-3 with TRBJ2-7; D not certain. Trimming removed 0 bases at V and 2 bases at J, with 2 bases between. Looked up from germline, CDR1 is MNHEY and CDR2 is SVGEGT. CDR3 length: 12 residues. CDR3 protein: CASSYSTYEQYF. For the CDR3, the DNA is TGTGCCAGCAGTTACTCAACCTACGAGCAGTACTTC.

This clonotype has only a few counts. The chain combines TRBV5-1 with TRBJ2-7; 9 nucleotides line up with TRBD1. Germline V lookup: CDR1 SGHRS, CDR2 YFSETQ. The CDR3 extends over 15 amino acids. Trimming at V came to 5 bases and at J to 9 bases, leaving 15 bases not matched to a gene. CDR3 nucleotide sequence: TGCGCCAGCAGGCCTACAGGGGGCGAGGTAAATTCGCAGTACTTC. Encoded protein: CASRPTGGEVNSQYF.

The V and J genes are TRBV6-5 and TRBJ2-3; D possibly matches TRBD1 or TRBD2 (6 bases each). The CDR3 has 16 residues. CDR1 is MNHEY, CDR2 SVGAGI, per germline. V lost 6 bases and J lost 4, with 20 bases in between. The CDR3: CASSRTLVGGADTQYF. In DNA form, the CDR3 reads TGTGCCAGCAGCCGGACCCTAGTGGGGGGCGCAGATACGCAGTATTTT.

The rearrangement uses TRBV12-3 or TRBV12-4 and TRBJ2-7; D is possibly TRBD1 (5 bases). V was shortened by 2 bases and J by 0 bases, with 8 bases between the two germline ends. This CDR3 spans 14 amino acids. The CDR3 sequence: CASSLSGASYEQYF. In DNA form, the CDR3 reads TGTGCCAGCAGTTTATCTGGGGCCTCCTACGAGCAGTACTTC.

The chain joins TRBV7-6 to TRBJ1-1; D uncertain. The CDR3 consists of 14 residues. V was pared by 1 base and J by 3 bases, with 9 bases between. Germline V gives CDR1 SGHVS, CDR2 FNYEAQ. DNA for the CDR3: TGTGCCAGCAGCTTAGGTGGGGAGTACACTGAAGCTTTCTTT. It codes for CASSLGGEYTEAFF.

This clonotype has just a few counts. The chain carries TRBV24-1 and TRBJ2-3, with D unclear. The V end was cut by 4 bases, the J end by 4 bases, with 11 bases between. CDR3 length: 14 amino acids. Germline V gene sequence: CDR1 KGHDR, CDR2 SFDVKD. The CDR3 nucleotides are TGTGCCACCAGTGACCCCTATGGAGCAGATACGCAGTATTTT. Translating it yields CATSDPYGADTQYF.

In its sample, this clonotype was seen a few times. V is TRBV6-5 and J is TRBJ1-2; D not certain. The V end was cut by 5 bases, the J end by 8 bases, with 18 bases between. This CDR3 has 14 amino acids. CDR1 and CDR2 (germline): MNHEY, SVGAGI. CDR3 sequence (DNA): TGTGCCAGCAGTACGAACCTCGGGGTCTACGGCTACACCTTC. Translation gives CASSTNLGVYGYTF.

This clonotype was seen more than once but under ten times. The V and J genes are TRBV20-1 and TRBJ2-1; D possibly matches TRBD1 or TRBD2 (5 bases each). Germline CDR1 and CDR2: DFQATT and SNEGSKA (reference sequence). The V gene lost 2 bases and the J gene lost 4 bases, with 12 bases spanning the gap. The CDR3 totals 14 residues. CDR3 DNA sequence: TGCAGTGCTAGACCCCGGGGCGGTTACAATGAGCAGTTCTTC. It encodes CSARPRGGYNEQFF.

The chain uses TRBV4-3 and TRBJ1-5, with 8 bases matching TRBD1. The V gene's germline CDR1 is LGHNA and CDR2 YSLEER. The ends lost 1 base at V and 9 bases at J; junction bases unmatched: 5. This CDR3 region has 14 residues. In DNA form, the CDR3 reads TGCGCCAGCAGCCAAGTACAGGGGGGAACGCCCCAGCATTTT. Protein sequence: CASSQVQGGTPQHF.

This clonotype was seen more than once but under ten times. The rearrangement links TRBV25-1 to TRBJ2-1; a possible D gene is TRBD1 (7 bases). Trimming removed 8 bases at V and 4 bases at J, with 15 bases between. From germline, CDR1 is MGHDK and CDR2 SYGVNS. This CDR3 spans 14 amino acids. CDR3 DNA: TGTGCCAGCCAAATCCCAGGGGGGTACAATGAGCAGTTCTTC. Translating it yields CASQIPGGYNEQFF.

At least ten counts were recorded for this clonotype. The V and J genes are TRBV5-6 and TRBJ1-2; the D gene is possibly TRBD1 (6 bases). The CDR3 covers 13 residues. Germline-derived CDR1 and CDR2 are SGHDT and YYEEEE. The ends were cut back, 4 bases at V and 4 bases at J, with 11 bases in the middle. The CDR3 protein is CASSPGQIYGYTF. The CDR3, as DNA: TGTGCCAGCAGCCCCGGACAGATCTATGGCTACACCTTC. Full variable domain (missing parts from reference TRBV5-6 and TRBJ1-2): DAGVTQSPTHLIKTRGQQVTLRCSPKSGHDTVSWYQQALGQGPQFIFQYYEEEERQRGNFPDRFSGHQFPNYSSELNVNALLLGDSALYLCASSPGQIYGYTFGSGTRLTVV.

This clonotype was picked up a small number of times. This chain links TRBV5-1 with TRBJ1-3, with 9 nucleotides matching TRBD1. Germline V gene sequence: CDR1 SGHRS, CDR2 YFSETQ. This CDR3 region has 15 residues. V gave up 4 bases and J gave up 0 bases; unmatched junction bases: 2. The CDR3 reads CASSPTGGSGNTIYF. CDR3 bases: TGCGCCAGCAGCCCGACAGGGGGCTCTGGAAACACCATATATTTT.

This clonotype was seen repeatedly, ten times or more. The CDR3: CASSPGDGYTF. The CDR3 DNA is TGTGCCAGCTCACCAGGGGATGGCTACACCTTC. The chain employs TRBV18 and TRBJ1-2; D unclear. CDR3 length: 11 amino acids. The germline gives CDR1 KGHSH, CDR2 LQKENI. V lost 2 bases to trimming and J lost 6 bases, with 4 bases between them.

This chain connects TRBV11-2 to TRBJ2-1; 10 bases fit TRBD2. The trim removed 3 bases at V and 3 bases at J, leaving 2 bases unmatched. Germline-derived CDR1 and CDR2 are SGHAT and FQNNGV. The CDR3 runs 15 residues. The CDR3 reads CASSFLAGDYNEQFF. The CDR3 nucleotides read TGTGCCAGCAGCTTCCTAGCGGGGGACTACAATGAGCAGTTCTTC.

This clonotype was found a few times. The chain is built from TRBV13 and TRBJ2-1, with TRBD1 as a possible D gene (5 bases). With 3 bases removed from V and 6 bases from J, the gap between germline ends came to 12 bases. This CDR3 contains 14 residues. Germline values: CDR1 PRHDT, CDR2 FYEKMQ (reference sequence). The DNA for the CDR3 is TGTGCCAGCAGCTTTGTAGACAGATCCAATGAGCAGTTCTTC. Translating it yields CASSFVDRSNEQFF.

A few counts support this clonotype. The chain combines TRBV4-1 with TRBJ2-2; TRBD1 is a possible D gene (6 bases). The CDR3 is made up of 15 amino acids. V was clipped by 2 bases and J by 5 bases, with 12 bases between them. The V gene's germline CDR1 is MGHRA and CDR2 YSYEKL. In DNA form, the CDR3 reads TGCGCCAGCAGCCAACATCGTCAGGGGACCGGGGAGCTGTTTTTT. As protein: CASSQHRQGTGELFF.

In this sample, this clonotype turned up many times. The CDR3 coding sequence is TGTGCCACCAGTGATTTTCGGACAGCGGACAATGAGCAGTTCTTC. Its protein is CATSDFRTADNEQFF. V usage is TRBV24-1 and J usage is TRBJ2-1, with D possibly TRBD1 on 6 matching bases. CDR3 length equals 15 residues. CDR1 is KGHDR, CDR2 SFDVKD, per germline. The germline V and J ends were trimmed by 1 base and 5 bases, with 11 bases remaining between them.

The table lists this clonotype with many counts. This chain joins TRBV6-1 and TRBJ2-7, with a weak D call TRBD2 (6 bases). The CDR3 is made up of 17 amino acids. The V and J ends lost 2 bases and 2 bases respectively, with 19 bases between them. Germline assignment: CDR1 MNHNS and CDR2 SASEGT. CDR3 DNA sequence: TGTGCCAGCAGTGAACCTACTAGCATCTATGTGGCCTACGAGCAGTACTTC. Residues: CASSEPTSIYVAYEQYF.

This clonotype was seen at least ten times. The chain is built from TRBV5-6 and TRBJ2-3, with a possible D match to TRBD2 (6 bases). The ends were cut back, 0 bases at V and 2 bases at J, with 7 bases in the middle. Germline V gene data show CDR1 as SGHDT and CDR2 as YYEEEE. This CDR3 comprises 14 residues. CDR3 DNA: TGTGCCAGCAGCTTGGCGGGGGTCACAGATACGCAGTATTTT. It specifies CASSLAGVTDTQYF.

Here the CDR3 reads CASSLTGKSYNEQFF. DNA for the CDR3: TGTGCCAGCAGCTTAACAGGGAAGTCCTACAATGAGCAGTTCTTC. The chain carries TRBV7-3 and TRBJ2-1; D remains ambiguous. V lost 0 bases and J 1 base, leaving 7 bases between the germline ends. This CDR3 has 15 residues. Germline CDR1 SGHTA, CDR2 FQGTGA.

V usage is TRBV24-1 and J usage is TRBJ2-1; D ambiguous. V gave up 6 bases and J gave up 2 bases, with 10 bases separating them. CDR1 is KGHDR and CDR2 is SFDVKD in the germline V gene. The CDR3 is 14 residues long. The CDR3 reads CATSNWDTYNEQFF. The CDR3 DNA follows: TGTGCCACCAGTAATTGGGATACCTACAATGAGCAGTTCTTC.

The rearrangement links TRBV20-1 to TRBJ2-5, with 7 positions matching TRBD1. This CDR3 is 12 amino acids long. CDR1 DFQATT and CDR2 SNEGSKA come from the germline V gene (reference sequence). The V gene end was trimmed by 6 bases and the J gene end by 5 bases; junction bases not matched to a gene: 6. The CDR3 DNA is TGCAGTGCCACAGGGGAGTGGGAGACCCAGTACTTC. Translating gives CSATGEWETQYF.